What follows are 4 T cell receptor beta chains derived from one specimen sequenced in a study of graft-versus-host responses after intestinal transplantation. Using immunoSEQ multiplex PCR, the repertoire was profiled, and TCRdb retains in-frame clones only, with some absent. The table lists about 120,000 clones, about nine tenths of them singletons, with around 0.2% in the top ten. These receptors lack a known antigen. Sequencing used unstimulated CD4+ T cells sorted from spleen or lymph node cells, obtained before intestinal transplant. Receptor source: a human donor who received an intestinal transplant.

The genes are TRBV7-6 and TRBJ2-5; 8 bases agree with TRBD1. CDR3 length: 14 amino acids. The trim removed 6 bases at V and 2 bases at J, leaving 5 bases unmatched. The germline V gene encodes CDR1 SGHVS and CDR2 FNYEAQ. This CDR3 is CASSPRQGQETQYF. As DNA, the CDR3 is TGTGCCAGCAGTCCCCGACAGGGGCAAGAGACCCAGTACTTC.

CDR3 coding DNA: TGTGCCAGCAGCGTAGCCGGGTCGGCGGATCAGCCCCAGCATTTT. Translation: CASSVAGSADQPQHF. V is TRBV9 and J is TRBJ1-5; D is unclear. CDR1 is SGDLS and CDR2 is YYNGEE in the germline V gene. CDR3 length: 15 amino acids. V lost 0 bases and J 5 bases, leaving 12 bases between the germline ends. Complete variable domain (other parts from reference TRBV9 and TRBJ1-5): DSGVTQTPKHLITATGQRVTLRCSPRSGDLSVYWYQQSLDQGLQFLIQYYNGEERAKGNILERFSAQQFPDLHSELNLSSLELGDSALYFCASSVAGSADQPQHFGDGTRLSIL.

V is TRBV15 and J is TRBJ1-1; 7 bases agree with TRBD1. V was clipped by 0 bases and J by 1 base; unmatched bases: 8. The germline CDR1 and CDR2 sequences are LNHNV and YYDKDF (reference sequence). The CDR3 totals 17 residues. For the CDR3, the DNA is TGTGCCACCAGCAGAGATCGACAGGGAGCGACGAACACTGAAGCTTTCTTT. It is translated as CATSRDRQGATNTEAFF.

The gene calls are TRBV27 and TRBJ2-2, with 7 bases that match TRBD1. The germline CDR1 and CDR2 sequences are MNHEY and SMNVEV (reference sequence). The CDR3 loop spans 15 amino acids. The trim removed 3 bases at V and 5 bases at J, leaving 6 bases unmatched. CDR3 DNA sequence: TGTGCCAGCAGTTTTAGAGGGGGCAATACCGGGGAGCTGTTTTTT. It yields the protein CASSFRGGNTGELFF.